Below, one T cell receptor (beta chain) is given with its context. The antigen remains undetermined. A lack of ophthalmopathy progression within 18 months defined stable Graves' hyperthyroidism. Recently diagnosed hyperthyroidism of less than 2 months' duration affected patients aged 18 to 65. In germline, CDR1 is PRHDT, CDR2 FYEKMQ (reference sequence). Trimming took off 8 bases at V and 4 bases at J, with 15 bases between the two ends. This CDR3 is 14 amino acids long. The data derive from a study of T cells in Graves' hyperthyroidism and ophthalmopathy. Study observations and caveats: Blood shared most expanded thyroid clonotypes above 0.001. From stable hyperthyroidism, ophthalmopathy was set apart by a 13 V-J model.

Amplification of TCR beta CDR3 regions used RNA as the template. An initial round of RT-PCR targeting the TCR CDR3 relied on the HTBI primer set. TCRdb independently ran MiXCR on the multiplex PCR reads; one entry per CDR3 protein. The sample comprises hundreds of thousands of distinct CDR3 sequences, around 46% of which are singletons, and roughly 8.2% rests with the top ten. This receptor was taken from a woman under 30 with Graves' hyperthyroidism. The chain joins TRBV13 to TRBJ1-3; D may be TRBD1 (5 bases). Input material: peripheral blood or thyroid tissue (not recorded which). The CDR3 region is CASLLRGDGNTIYF. The CDR3 bases are TGTGCCAGCCTCTTGAGAGGGGACGGAAACACCATATATTTT.